A single sample is the source of the 15 T cell receptor beta chains below, sequenced in a study of read filtering for tumor transcriptome and immune sequencing (dated by TCRdb to the early 2020s). Sequencing instrument: Illumina HiSeq 4000. TCR libraries were built from approximately 400 ng RNA with the Immunoverse kit, using molecular barcoded adaptors covering alpha/delta and beta/gamma chains. TCRdb cleaned the public reads at Q25 with fastp, built clones with MiXCR and kept in-frame beta chains. Entries that share a CDR3 protein sequence are merged under the most common genes and DNA. A total of some 46,000 distinct CDR3 sequences appear in this sample, 9.5% to 15% of them only once. 13% to 15% of the sample goes to the ten largest clones. Source material: a population of CD138-negative cells sorted from bone marrow. Read against the paper, the sample's cell subset or site label means: bone marrow mononuclear cells depleted of CD138+ plasma/myeloma cells by negative magnetic selection. All receptors come from a donor at least 40 years old with multiple myeloma.

Comment on this clonotype: With a much larger clone just one base away, this may be a read error. The CDR3 protein is CASSGGGTQYF. CDR3 nucleotide sequence: TGTGCCAGCAGCGGGGGAGGTACGCAGTATTTT. The V and J genes are TRBV7-2 and TRBJ2-3; TRBD2 might be the D (6 bases). The V end was cut by 5 bases, the J end by 8 bases, with 8 bases between. This CDR3 spans 11 amino acids. CDR1 and CDR2 (germline): SGHTA, FQGNSA.

This clonotype occurred many times. The V and J genes are TRBV7-2 and TRBJ1-4; maybe TRBD1 (5 bases). CDR3 length equals 15 residues. V shed 1 base and J shed 8 bases, with 14 bases lying between them. Germline lookup yields CDR1 SGHTA and CDR2 FQGNSA. The CDR3 spells CASSLVGTSGEKLFF. The CDR3 DNA follows: TGTGCCAGCAGCTTAGTCGGGACTTCGGGAGAAAAACTGTTTTTT. Full variable domain (remainder filled in from reference TRBV7-2 and TRBJ1-4): GAGVSQSPSNKVTEKGKDVELRCDPISGHTALYWYRQSLGQGLEFLIYFQGNSAPDKSGLPSDRFSAERTGGSVSTLTIQRTQQEDSAVYLCASSLVGTSGEKLFFGSGTQLSVL.

At least ten counts were recorded for this clonotype. Sequence at one end of the junction differs from germline and may be a read error. V is TRBV23-1 and J is TRBJ2-1; D is uncertain. TRBV23-1 belongs to the ORF category, with a function that is uncertain. CDR3 length equals 17 residues. In nucleotides, the CDR3 is TGCGCCAGCATTCAAAGGTCATGGGGTGTATCCTACAATGAGCAGTTCTTC. The encoded protein is CASIQRSWGVSYNEQFF.

About this clonotype itself: The CDR3 does not close with the conserved phenylalanine or tryptophan, likely indicating a read error. The DNA is omitted, as the CDR3 cannot be located on it reliably, and the CDR3 follows TCRdb's listing. V gene TRBV7-3 combines with J gene TRBJ2-2; the table's D call TRBD2 went unverified against the DNA. The germline V gene encodes CDR1 SGHTA and CDR2 FQGTGA. The CDR3 is 17 residues long, ends included. The CDR3 region is CASSLIRGGIAEGELLL.

This clonotype was recorded at least ten times. The genes are TRBV2 and TRBJ2-2; D perhaps matches TRBD2 (5 bases). V gave up 7 bases and J gave up 6 bases, with 9 bases separating them. CDR1 SNHLY and CDR2 FYNNEI come from the germline V gene. This CDR3 region has 12 residues. CDR3: CASMPEAGELFF. For the CDR3, the DNA is TGTGCCAGCATGCCGGAGGCCGGGGAGCTGTTTTTT. Looking up the rest from reference TRBV2 and TRBJ2-2 gives the full variable domain: EPEVTQTPSHQVTQMGQEVILRCVPISNHLYFYWYRQILGQKVEFLVSFYNNEISEKSEIFDDQFSVERPDGSNFTLKIRSTKLEDSAMYFCASMPEAGELFFGEGSRLTVL.

Worth noting for this clonotype: A much larger clone differs from this one at a single base, so this may be a read error. V usage is TRBV11-2 and J usage is TRBJ2-5; 8 bases map to TRBD2. CDR1 is SGHAT, CDR2 FQNNGV, per germline. The junction had 15 bases not matched to a gene; V was cut back by 5 bases and J by 7 bases. The CDR3 sequence is 16 residues long. CDR3 in amino acids: CASSLLGVAGGVTQYF. CDR3 bases: TGTGCCAGCAGCCTCCTCGGGGTGGCGGGGGGAGTGACCCAGTACTTC.

This clonotype was detected many times. The chain uses TRBV18 and TRBJ1-2; D not resolved. V was trimmed by 2 bases and J by 4 bases, leaving 11 bases between them. Germline CDR1 and CDR2: KGHSH and LQKENI. This CDR3 contains 14 residues. The CDR3, as DNA: TGTGCCAGCTCACCAAGGGAAACAAGCTATGGCTACACCTTC. Amino acid sequence: CASSPRETSYGYTF.

This clonotype has a count of ten or more. The gene calls are TRBV18 and TRBJ2-7; TRBD1 matches 10 bases. This CDR3 spans 14 amino acids. From germline, CDR1 is KGHSH and CDR2 LQKENI. Trimming at V came to 4 bases and at J to 2 bases, leaving 2 bases not matched to a gene. The DNA of the CDR3 is TGTGCCAGCTCACGGGACAGGGGACCCTACGAGCAGTACTTC. This sequence encodes CASSRDRGPYEQYF.

There are many counts of this clonotype. The rearrangement joins TRBV18 to TRBJ2-7; TRBD1 might be the D (5 bases). With 4 bases removed from V and 7 bases from J, the gap between germline ends came to 14 bases. Germline CDR1 KGHSH, CDR2 LQKENI. CDR3 length: 13 residues. The CDR3 DNA sequence: TGTGCCAGCTCACAGGCCAGGGATCGAGAGCAGTACTTC. Protein: CASSQARDREQYF. The full variable domain, its missing parts supplied by reference TRBV18 and TRBJ2-7, is NAGVMQNPRHLVRRRGQEARLRCSPMKGHSHVYWYRQLPEEGLKFMVYLQKENIIDESGMPKERFSAEFPKEGPSILRIQQVVRGDSAAYFCASSQARDREQYFGPGTRLTVT.

This clonotype was counted many times. The rearrangement links TRBV4-1 to TRBJ1-1, with D unclear. From germline, CDR1 is MGHRA and CDR2 YSYEKL. V lost 4 bases and J lost 1, with 10 bases in between. The CDR3 is 14 residues long. The CDR3, as DNA: TGCGCCAGCAGCCCCGCCGGGAGGAACACTGAAGCTTTCTTT. It translates to CASSPAGRNTEAFF.

This clonotype was counted ten times or more. This chain joins TRBV5-1 and TRBJ2-3, with a tentative D call TRBD1 (6 bases). CDR3 length: 15 amino acids. Germline V lookup: CDR1 SGHRS, CDR2 YFSETQ. V lost 1 base, J lost 2 bases, and 11 bases lay in between. CDR3 region: CASSLQGLITDTQYF. The CDR3 nucleotides read TGCGCCAGCAGCTTGCAGGGGTTAATCACAGATACGCAGTATTTT.

This clonotype was detected ten times or more. The CDR3 nucleotides are TGTGCCAGCAGCCCGCCAAAGAGTGGTGAGCAGTTCTTC. This codes for CASSPPKSGEQFF. The chain recombines TRBV7-2 with TRBJ2-1, with no clear D. In germline, CDR1 is SGHTA, CDR2 FQGNSA. CDR3 size: 13 residues. V was shortened by 5 bases and J by 9 bases, with 14 bases between the two germline ends.

The table lists this clonotype with many counts. This chain links TRBV3-1 with TRBJ1-2; D is unclear. The CDR3 covers 13 residues. Germline loops: CDR1 LGHDT, CDR2 YNNKEL (reference sequence). Trimming stripped 1 base from V and 8 bases from J, with 11 bases between. The CDR3 DNA reads TGTGCCAGCAGCCAAGGAGGCGCGGCCGGCTACACCTTC. Translation gives CASSQGGAAGYTF.

This clonotype has a count of ten or more. J is TRBJ2-5 and V is TRBV6-1; TRBD2 aligns across 9 bases. Germline V gives CDR1 MNHNS, CDR2 SASEGT. The CDR3 runs 22 residues. Trimming cost V 7 bases and J 2 bases; bases outside gene matches: 29. The CDR3 spells CASTGRASGKLLNPISQETQYF. CDR3 DNA: TGTGCCAGCACCGGCCGGGCTAGCGGGAAACTCTTAAACCCGATCAGTCAAGAGACCCAGTACTTC.

Concerning this clonotype: A far more abundant clone sits one base away, making this likely a read error. J is TRBJ2-7 and V is TRBV5-1, with D possibly matching TRBD2 (5 bases). This CDR3 contains 12 residues. Between the trimmed V and J ends, which lost 2 bases and 7 bases, there was a span of 10 bases. Germline V gene data show CDR1 as SGHRS and CDR2 as YFSETQ. The CDR3 spells CASSFTGGEQYF. The CDR3 nucleotides read TGCGCCAGCAGCTTTACTGGAGGTGAGCAGTACTTC.